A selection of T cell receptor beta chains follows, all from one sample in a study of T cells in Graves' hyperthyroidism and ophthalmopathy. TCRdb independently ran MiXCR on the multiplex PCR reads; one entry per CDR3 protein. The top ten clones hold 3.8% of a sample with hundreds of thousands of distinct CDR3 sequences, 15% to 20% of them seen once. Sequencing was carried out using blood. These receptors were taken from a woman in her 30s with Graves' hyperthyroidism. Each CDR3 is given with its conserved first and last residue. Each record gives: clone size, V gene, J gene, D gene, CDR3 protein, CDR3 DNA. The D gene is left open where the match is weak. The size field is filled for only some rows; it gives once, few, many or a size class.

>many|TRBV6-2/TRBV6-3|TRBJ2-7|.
CASSYDQGLYEQYF
TGTGCCAGCAGTTACGATCAGGGACTGTACGAGCAGTACTTC
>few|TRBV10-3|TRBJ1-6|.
CAISDPKGGSLHF
TGTGCCATCAGTGATCCAAAGGGAGGGTCCCTCCACTTT
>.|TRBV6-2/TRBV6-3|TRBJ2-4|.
CASSYSGGDGDIQYF
TGTGCCAGCAGTTACTCAGGAGGGGACGGGGACATTCAGTACTTC
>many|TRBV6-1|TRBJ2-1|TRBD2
CASWPSYPSTSGYNEQFF
TGTGCCAGCTGGCCCTCATACCCTTCGACTAGCGGGTACAATGAGCAGTTCTTC
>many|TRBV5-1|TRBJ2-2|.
CASSRDGYTGELFF
TGCGCCAGCAGCCGGGACGGATACACCGGGGAGCTGTTTTTT
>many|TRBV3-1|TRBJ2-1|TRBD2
CASSPLREVRNEQFF
TGTGCCAGCAGCCCCTTGCGGGAGGTTCGGAATGAGCAGTTCTTC
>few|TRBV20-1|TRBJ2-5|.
CSARRQEETQYF
TGCAGTGCTAGAAGACAGGAAGAGACCCAGTACTTC
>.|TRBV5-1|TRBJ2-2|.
CASSLKGVGELFF
TGCGCCAGCAGCTTGAAGGGGGTCGGGGAGCTGTTTTTT
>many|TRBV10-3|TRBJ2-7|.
CANGRDLGEQYF
TGTGCCAACGGCAGGGACCTGGGGGAGCAGTACTTC
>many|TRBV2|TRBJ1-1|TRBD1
CASSNNPGGRNTEAFF
TGTGCCAGCAGCAATAATCCAGGGGGCCGGAACACTGAAGCTTTCTTT
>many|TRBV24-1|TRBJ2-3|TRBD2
CATSDPSGIYTDTQYF
TGTGCCACCAGTGACCCTAGCGGGATCTACACAGATACGCAGTATTTT
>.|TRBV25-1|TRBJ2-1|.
CASSGRTLSSYNEQFF
TGTGCCAGCAGTGGGCGGACTCTTAGCTCCTACAATGAGCAGTTCTTC
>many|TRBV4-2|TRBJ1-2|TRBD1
CASSLRGQETNYGYTF
TGTGCCAGCAGCCTTCGGGGACAGGAGACTAACTATGGCTACACCTTC
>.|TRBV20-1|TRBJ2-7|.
CSASKGNGYEQYF
TGCAGTGCTAGCAAAGGGAATGGCTACGAGCAGTACTTC
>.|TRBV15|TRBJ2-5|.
CATSKNPGDSETQYF
TGTGCCACCAGCAAAAACCCCGGAGACTCAGAGACCCAGTACTTC
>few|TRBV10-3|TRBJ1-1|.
CAISATVDTEAFF
TGTGCCATCAGTGCGACAGTAGATACTGAAGCTTTCTTT
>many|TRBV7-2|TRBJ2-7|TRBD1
CASSTRTGGLYEQYF
TGTGCCAGCAGCACACGGACAGGGGGACTATACGAGCAGTACTTC
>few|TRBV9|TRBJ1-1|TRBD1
CASSDDRGNTEAFF
TGTGCCAGCAGCGACGACAGGGGGAACACTGAAGCTTTCTTT
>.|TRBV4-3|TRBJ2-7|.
CASSQRPGPGHEQYF
TGCGCCAGCAGCCAAAGGCCAGGACCAGGCCACGAGCAGTACTTC
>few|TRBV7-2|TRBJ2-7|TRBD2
CASSPHPSGTRGSAQPNEQYF
TGTGCCAGCAGCCCCCATCCTTCCGGGACTAGGGGGTCAGCACAGCCCAACGAGCAGTACTTC
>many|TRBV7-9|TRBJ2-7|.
CASSDQSLVGQYF
TGTGCCAGCAGCGACCAATCTCTTGTGGGGCAGTACTTC
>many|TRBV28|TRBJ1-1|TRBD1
CASSLSGGSTEAFF
TGTGCCAGCAGTTTATCAGGGGGTTCCACTGAAGCTTTCTTT
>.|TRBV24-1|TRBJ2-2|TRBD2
CATRGLAGETGELFF
TGTGCCACCAGAGGACTAGCGGGAGAAACCGGGGAGCTGTTTTTT
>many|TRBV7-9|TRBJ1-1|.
CASSFQFATDEAFF
TGTGCCAGCAGCTTTCAATTCGCGACAGATGAAGCTTTCTTT
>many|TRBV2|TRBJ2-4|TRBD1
CASRGDRDGDIQYF
TGTGCCAGCAGAGGGGACAGGGATGGGGACATTCAGTACTTC
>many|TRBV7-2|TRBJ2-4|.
CASSVQDGNIQYF
TGTGCCAGCAGCGTGCAAGACGGGAACATTCAGTACTTC
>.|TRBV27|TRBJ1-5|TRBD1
CASSRTGGSNRPQHF
TGTGCCAGCAGTAGAACAGGGGGTAGCAATCGGCCCCAGCATTTT
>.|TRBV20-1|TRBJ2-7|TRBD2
CSASVPGLEYEQYF
TGCAGTGCTAGCGTACCGGGACTAGAATACGAGCAGTACTTC
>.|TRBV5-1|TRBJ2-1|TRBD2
CASSPLASGSWNEQFF
TGCGCCAGCAGCCCCCTGGCTAGCGGGAGTTGGAATGAGCAGTTCTTC
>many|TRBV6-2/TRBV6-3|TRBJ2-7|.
CASNFDLRESYEQYF
TGTGCCAGCAATTTTGACCTCCGGGAGAGCTACGAGCAGTACTTC
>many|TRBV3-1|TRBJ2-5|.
CASSGRSPNRMETQYF
TGTGCCAGCAGCGGGCGGAGTCCTAATAGGATGGAGACCCAGTACTTC
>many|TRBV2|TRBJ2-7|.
CASSEVPSYEQYF
TGTGCCAGCAGTGAAGTTCCCTCCTACGAGCAGTACTTC
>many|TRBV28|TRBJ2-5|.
CASTSAATQETQYF
TGTGCCAGCACTTCAGCGGCGACACAAGAGACCCAGTACTTC
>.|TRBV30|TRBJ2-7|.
CAWSTRASHEQYF
TGTGCCTGGAGTACCAGGGCGTCCCACGAGCAGTACTTC
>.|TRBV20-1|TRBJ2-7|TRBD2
CSARTGLADSYEQYF
TGCAGTGCTAGAACGGGACTAGCGGACTCCTACGAGCAGTACTTC
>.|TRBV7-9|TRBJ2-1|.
CASSPGPDEQFF
TGTGCCAGCAGCCCGGGACCCGACGAGCAGTTCTTC
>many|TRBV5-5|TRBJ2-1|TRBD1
CASSDRAWDEQFF
TGTGCCAGCAGCGACAGGGCATGGGATGAGCAGTTCTTC
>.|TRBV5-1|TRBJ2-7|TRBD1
CASSRTGGSSYEQYF
TGCGCCAGCAGCCGGACAGGGGGCAGCTCCTACGAGCAGTACTTC
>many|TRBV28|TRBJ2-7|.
CASSLSRDLYYEQYF
TGTGCCAGCAGTTTATCAAGGGACCTGTACTACGAGCAGTACTTC
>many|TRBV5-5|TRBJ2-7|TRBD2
CASSLRGGRHEQYF
TGTGCCAGCAGCTTGAGGGGCGGGAGGCACGAGCAGTACTTC
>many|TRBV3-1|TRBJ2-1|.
CASSQDPVPTYNEQFF
TGTGCCAGCAGCCAAGATCCAGTTCCCACCTACAATGAGCAGTTCTTC
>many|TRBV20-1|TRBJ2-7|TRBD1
CSAREPRDRAYEQYF
TGCAGTGCTAGAGAACCTCGGGACAGGGCGTACGAGCAGTACTTC
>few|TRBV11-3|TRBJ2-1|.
CASSLDLAEMTEQFF
TGTGCCAGCAGCTTAGATTTAGCGGAGATGACTGAGCAGTTCTTC
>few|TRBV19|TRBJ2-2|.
CASRNIYTGELFF
TGTGCCAGTAGAAACATCTACACCGGGGAGCTGTTTTTT
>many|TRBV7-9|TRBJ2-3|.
CASSQRSDTQYF
TGTGCCAGCAGCCAGCGTTCAGATACGCAGTATTTT
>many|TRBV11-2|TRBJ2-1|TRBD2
CASSLEGLEIFDEQFF
TGTGCCAGCAGCTTAGAGGGACTAGAAATTTTTGATGAGCAGTTCTTC
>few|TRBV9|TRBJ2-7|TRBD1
CASSPSGQGYEQYF
TGTGCCAGCAGCCCTTCTGGACAGGGCTACGAGCAGTACTTC
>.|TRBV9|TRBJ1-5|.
CASSVGGVVSQPQHF
TGTGCCAGCAGCGTGGGTGGGGTTGTCTCTCAGCCCCAGCATTTT
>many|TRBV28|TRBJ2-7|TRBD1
CASSSTGVPYEQYF
TGTGCCAGCAGTTCTACAGGGGTCCCCTACGAGCAGTACTTC